The entry below gives a single T cell receptor beta chain sequence along with its context. This entry is derived from a study of blood T cell repertoires in COVID-19. The CDR3 has 13 amino acids. The germline V gene has CDR1 MNHNY and CDR2 SVGAGI (reference sequence). Between the trimmed V and J ends, which lost 2 bases and 4 bases, there was a span of 9 bases. TCRdb's table, derived via immunoSEQ multiplex PCR, lists solely in-frame clones and lacks some. The sample holds 310,000 or so clones, over 75% seen once. The chain joins TRBV6-6 to TRBJ2-7, with D perhaps matching TRBD2 (5 bases). This receptor was identified in a woman in her 40s who had recovered from COVID-19. The sequencing sample was made of PBMCs or T cells enriched from blood (not recorded which). CDR3 bases: TGTGCCAGCAGTTACGTCGGGATATACGAGCAGTACTTC. Protein: CASSYVGIYEQYF.